These 4 T cell receptor beta chains were all obtained from the same sample, sequenced in a study of blood T cell repertoires in COVID-19. The assay was immunoSEQ multiplex PCR, and TCRdb's table has in-frame clones only and misses some. The repertoire consists of 310,000 or so clones, with roughly 86% occurring once and the leading ten covering around 1.4%. Source material: peripheral blood. The receptor set was obtained from a man between 65 and 79 years old with acute or convalescent COVID-19.

The chain uses TRBV6-2 or TRBV6-3 and TRBJ1-5; 7 nucleotides match TRBD1. Germline trimming cut 6 bases from V and 0 bases from J; bases unmatched to any gene: 11. CDR3 length: 17 amino acids. Per the germline V gene, CDR1 is MNHEY and CDR2 is SVGEGT. The CDR3 reads CASSRPRTGYSNQPQHF. In nucleotides, the CDR3 is TGTGCCAGCAGCCGACCTAGGACAGGATATAGCAATCAGCCCCAGCATTTT.

The chain has TRBV6-5 and TRBJ2-7, with D possibly TRBD2 on 6 matching bases. The CDR3 is 14 amino acids. Germline-derived CDR1 and CDR2 are MNHEY and SVGAGI. Trimming stripped 8 bases from V and 4 bases from J, with 18 bases between. For the CDR3, the DNA is TGTGCCAGCCCAAAGGGGTTAGCGGTGTACGAGCAGTACTTC. Translation gives CASPKGLAVYEQYF.

There are a few counts of this clone. The chain links TRBV18 to TRBJ2-7; D ambiguous. The CDR3 is 11 amino acids. Germline values: CDR1 KGHSH, CDR2 LQKENI. V shed 6 bases and J shed 2 bases, with 5 bases lying between them. CDR3 DNA: TGTGCCAGCTCCAACACCTACGAGCAGTACTTC. Translation gives CASSNTYEQYF. The full variable domain, rest sourced from reference TRBV18 and TRBJ2-7, is NAGVMQNPRHLVRRRGQEARLRCSPMKGHSHVYWYRQLPEEGLKFMVYLQKENIIDESGMPKERFSAEFPKEGPSILRIQQVVRGDSAAYFCASSNTYEQYFGPGTRLTVT.

The J gene is TRBJ2-7, the V gene TRBV28; maybe TRBD2 (6 bases). Per germline, CDR1 MDHEN and CDR2 SYDVKM. The CDR3 has 14 amino acids. V dropped 5 bases and J dropped 3 bases, with 14 bases sitting between them. CDR3 in DNA: TGTGCCAGCAGTAATGAAGCGGGTCTCTACGAGCAGTACTTC. It is translated as CASSNEAGLYEQYF.